This passage covers 16 T cell receptor beta chains from one sample sequenced in a study of PD-L1 blockade in urothelial cancer. Time point noted: pretreatment peripheral blood. This table comes from immunoSEQ multiplex PCR, and its TCRdb copy is limited to in-frame clones, with some not included. In the table there are over 100,000 clones, roughly 83% of which are singletons. Material: PBMCs, obtained around atezolizumab (anti-PD-L1) treatment. The receptor set was obtained from a man between 45 and 60 years old with urothelial cancer.

The V call is TRBV28, the J call TRBJ2-1; 7 bases fit TRBD2. The CDR3 spans 12 residues. The V segment lost 7 bases and the J segment 10 bases; nucleotides outside the gene matches: 7. The V gene's germline CDR1 is MDHEN and CDR2 SYDVKM. CDR3 nucleotides: TGTGCCAGCACGGTGTTGGGACTAGAGCAGTTCTTC. Residues: CASTVLGLEQFF.

V is TRBV19 and J is TRBJ2-1; TRBD1 might be the D (6 bases). This CDR3 contains 12 residues. CDR1 is LNHDA and CDR2 is SQIVND in the germline V gene (reference sequence). V was shortened by 6 bases and J by 5 bases, with 8 bases between the two germline ends. The CDR3 bases are TGTGCCAGTAGGACAGGAAACAATGAGCAGTTCTTC. It encodes CASRTGNNEQFF.

The chain is built from TRBV2 and TRBJ2-7, with D possibly being TRBD1 (5 bases). In germline, CDR1 is SNHLY, CDR2 FYNNEI. There are 15 residues in the CDR3. V gave up 3 bases and J gave up 10 bases, with 22 bases separating them. CDR3 nucleotides: TGTGCCAGCAGTGATTTAGGGGTCGGTACCGCGGCTCAGTACTTC. As protein: CASSDLGVGTAAQYF.

V and J are TRBV6-1 and TRBJ2-3, with 13 bases identical to TRBD2. V was pared by 6 bases and J by 3 bases, with 3 bases of the junction left unmatched. The CDR3 consists of 15 residues. Germline V gives CDR1 MNHNS, CDR2 SASEGT. CDR3 nucleotide sequence: TGTGCCAGCAGCGGACTAGCGGGAGATACAGATACGCAGTATTTT. Translation: CASSGLAGDTDTQYF.

The V gene is TRBV25-1, the J gene TRBJ2-1, with 8 bases fitting TRBD2. CDR1 and CDR2 from the germline V gene are MGHDK and SYGVNS. The CDR3 contains 15 residues. After removal of 2 bases from V and 9 bases from J, the junction contained 9 bases not matched to a gene. The CDR3 loop is CASSEASGSFGEQFF. CDR3 DNA: TGTGCCAGCAGTGAAGCGAGCGGGAGTTTTGGTGAGCAGTTCTTC.

The rearrangement links TRBV19 to TRBJ2-7, with 8 bases fitting TRBD2. V was pared by 0 bases and J by 6 bases, with 7 bases of the junction left unmatched. This CDR3 comprises 15 residues. Germline CDR1 LNHDA, CDR2 SQIVND (reference sequence). In nucleotides, the CDR3 is TGTGCCAGTAGTATAGAGCGGGAGGACCCTTCCGAGCAGTACTTC. Its translation: CASSIEREDPSEQYF.

The gene calls are TRBV13 and TRBJ1-2; 10 bases agree with TRBD1. The CDR3 runs 16 residues. Trimming removed 5 bases from V and 2 bases from J; junction bases left unmatched: 8. CDR1 and CDR2 (germline): PRHDT, FYEKMQ (reference sequence). The CDR3 sequence: CASSGWTGGQNYGYTF. The DNA for the CDR3 is TGTGCCAGCAGCGGATGGACAGGGGGGCAGAACTATGGCTACACCTTC.

This clone has just a few counts. The CDR3 protein is CASSAQGDHSPLHF. DNA of the CDR3: TGTGCCAGTAGTGCGCAGGGGGACCATTCACCCCTCCACTTT. The chain has TRBV19 and TRBJ1-6, with 7 bases identical to TRBD1. Germline lookup yields CDR1 LNHDA and CDR2 SQIVND (reference sequence). This CDR3 is built from 14 residues. V dropped 5 bases and J dropped 8; count of bases not matched to a gene: 6.

The chain employs TRBV7-9 and TRBJ2-7, with 7 bases lining up with TRBD1. Germline lookup yields CDR1 SEHNR and CDR2 FQNEAQ (reference sequence). Trimming at V came to 4 bases and at J to 3 bases, leaving 12 bases not matched to a gene. CDR3 length equals 16 residues. For the CDR3, the DNA is TGTGCCAGCAGCTCTCGTCTACGGGACAGCTTCTACGAGCAGTACTTC. Its translation is CASSSRLRDSFYEQYF.

The table lists this clone with a count of one. The rearrangement joins TRBV28 to TRBJ1-4; the match to TRBD1 covers 8 bases. CDR3 size: 15 residues. Trimming took 5 bases from V and 11 from J; bases not matched to a gene: 13. Germline CDR1 reads MDHEN; CDR2 reads SYDVKM. The CDR3, as DNA: TGTGCCAGCAGTCGATTCGGACAGGGCTTGAGGAAACTGTTTTTT. Translation: CASSRFGQGLRKLFF. The full variable domain, rest sourced from reference TRBV28 and TRBJ1-4, is DVKVTQSSRYLVKRTGEKVFLECVQDMDHENMFWYRQDPGLGLRLIYFSYDVKMKEKGDIPEGYSVSREKKERFSLILESASTNQTSMYLCASSRFGQGLRKLFFGSGTQLSVL.

This sequence joins TRBV9 and TRBJ2-7; D unresolved. Trimming shortened V by 4 bases and J by 4 bases, and 18 bases separated the two germline ends. CDR1 and CDR2 (germline): SGDLS, YYNGEE. The CDR3 is 15 residues long. The DNA of the CDR3 is TGTGCCAGCAGCACCAGAGACCAGGCAATTTACGAGCAGTACTTC. This encodes CASSTRDQAIYEQYF.

This rearrangement joins TRBV5-8 to TRBJ1-6, with D uncertain. This CDR3 has 15 residues. The V and J ends lost 3 bases and 10 bases respectively, with 17 bases between them. CDR1 is SGHTS and CDR2 is YDEGEE in the germline V gene. In DNA, the CDR3 is TGTGCCAGCAGCTGGAGGACGGCCATGGGGTCACCCCTCCACTTT. Protein: CASSWRTAMGSPLHF.

This clone was counted once. V gene TRBV5-1 combines with J gene TRBJ1-6; 7 bases map to TRBD1. With V trimmed by 4 bases and J by 9 bases, 10 bases remained unmatched. CDR3 length equals 15 residues. CDR1 is SGHRS, CDR2 YFSETQ, per germline. The DNA for the CDR3 is TGCGCCAGCAGCGAACAGGGGACCTTGGGTTCACCCCTCCACTTT. This gives the protein CASSEQGTLGSPLHF.

V gene TRBV4-2 combines with J gene TRBJ2-1, with 12 bases fitting TRBD2. CDR1 is LGHNA, CDR2 YNFKEQ, per germline. Losses at the gene ends were 2 bases for V and 1 base for J; bases not matched to a gene: 3. The CDR3 is made up of 17 amino acids. Written as DNA, the CDR3 is TGTGCCAGCAGCCAAACCGGGACTAGCGGGTCCTACAATGAGCAGTTCTTC. Protein: CASSQTGTSGSYNEQFF.

The chain joins TRBV7-9 to TRBJ1-5; D is possibly TRBD1 (6 bases). Deletions cut 5 bases from V and 8 bases from J, with 19 bases between. This CDR3 contains 15 residues. Per germline, CDR1 SEHNR and CDR2 FQNEAQ (reference sequence). CDR3 residues: CASSSTGSFAEPQHF. CDR3 bases: TGTGCCAGCAGCAGTACAGGGTCTTTTGCAGAGCCCCAGCATTTT.

The sample holds a few counts of this clone. The identical CDR3 is also encoded by other nucleotide sequences in the sample. V usage is TRBV5-1 and J usage is TRBJ1-2, with a weak D call TRBD1 (5 bases). Germline V gene lookup returns CDR1 SGHRS and CDR2 YFSETQ. This CDR3 region has 12 residues. Trimming shortened V by 1 base and J by 8 bases, and 9 bases separated the two germline ends. The CDR3 region is CASSLTGGGYTF. DNA of the CDR3: TGCGCCAGCAGCTTGACAGGAGGGGGCTACACCTTC.